This T cell receptor beta chain was captured by sequencing in a study of cytomegalovirus exposure and HLA in healthy donors. Turning to the study itself: An earlier analysis found roughly 100 million unique TCR beta sequences from 150 million to 200 million T cells.

Trimming left V 1 base short and J 1 base short, with 4 bases between. CDR1 and CDR2 from the germline V gene are SGHTA and FQGTGA. This CDR3 contains 13 residues. Broader study findings: The study carried out a later analysis of TCR beta sequences. It associated approximately 15,000 of them with specific HLA alleles at a false discovery rate of 0.05.

Vbeta (60) and Jbeta (13) primers were used in the PCR. Profiled with immunoSEQ multiplex PCR; TCRdb holds only in-frame clones, not every one. The profile covers 150,000 to 180,000 clones, with around 68% appearing a single time and around 2.3% taken by the ten largest. Comment on this clone: Antigen unknown.

This TCR was sampled from a man aged 30 to 39 in good health and CMV-seronegative. The V and J genes are TRBV7-3 and TRBJ1-1, with D hard to call. Sequenced: PBMCs. This CDR3 reads CASSLKRNTEAFF. The DNA of the CDR3 is TGTGCCAGCAGCTTAAAGAGGAACACTGAAGCTTTCTTT.